This T cell receptor (beta chain) was observed in a study of post-analysis software for immune sequencing data. Overall study findings and caveats: Multiple sclerosis patients had significantly lower normalized Chao1 diversity than controls. Batch-matched samples strongly co-clustered by F measure. Patients used roughly five TRBV segments, including TRBV5-6, TRBV5-1 and TRBV20-1, more often than controls.

CDR1 is MNHNY and CDR2 is SVGAGI in the germline V gene (reference sequence). This CDR3 comprises 14 residues. Trimming stripped 0 bases from V and 6 bases from J, with 8 bases between. As concerns this clonotype: Antigen specificity is unknown.

The TCR beta cDNA libraries contained unique molecular identifiers. Yield was 500,000 or so cDNA molecules from 1 to 10 million T cells. TCRdb re-called the PCR reads through MiXCR, storing one row per CDR3 protein. The repertoire holds 750,000 to 950,000 distinct CDR3 sequences, with under 70% as singletons. Sequenced material: blood. The source of this sequence is a girl between 10 and 17 years old with multiple sclerosis. The chain combines TRBV6-6 with TRBJ1-4; no clear D. The DNA of the CDR3 is TGTGCCAGCAGTTACTCCGGGTTCTATGAAAAACTGTTTTTT. It codes for CASSYSGFYEKLFF.